This TCR beta chain stems from a study of CXCR3-negative and CXCR3-positive naive CD8 T cells. As to this clonotype: Its antigen is not identified.

5' RACE with UMI labels generated the TRB cDNA libraries. TCRdb reanalyzed the 5' RACE reads, giving one entry per CDR3 protein sequence and no DNA. This sample's clone table lists approximately 20,000 distinct CDR3 sequences. Findings of the study overall: Cryopreserved cells showed partially decreased CXCR3 expression, and most assays used fresh PBMCs. Naive subsets did not differ in surface CD5, and the authors estimated TCR strength using properties of the TRB CDR3.

Germline V gene data show CDR1 as SGDLS and CDR2 as YYNGEE. CDR3 length: 14 amino acids. J is TRBJ1-1 and V is TRBV9; without DNA, the TCRdb call of TRBD1 cannot be checked. This TCR derives from a human donor in good health. Some clones in this sample may be carry-over from other donors' samples. The sequencing input was memory CD8+ T cells from blood. The CDR3 loop is CASSETGVNTEAFF.